Following are 2 T cell receptor beta chains from one sample sequenced in a study of shared clonotypes between healthy human individuals. Measured with immunoSEQ multiplex PCR; TCRdb has only the in-frame clones, and not every one. Among some 2.1 million clones listed, 90% to 95% were seen once. The sample comprised naive CD4+ T cells sorted from blood. The subset: CD45RA+ positively selected. Source of these receptors: a man aged 18 to 35 in good health.

The rearrangement joins TRBV6-4 to TRBJ1-5; TRBD1 aligns across 7 bases. The CDR3 totals 16 residues. Germline assignment: CDR1 MRHNA and CDR2 SNTAGT. V dropped 6 bases and J dropped 2; count of bases not matched to a gene: 10. The CDR3 protein is CASRYAFTGGNQPQHF. CDR3 DNA: TGTGCCAGCAGATACGCTTTTACAGGGGGCAATCAGCCCCAGCATTTT.

Worth noting for this clone: The same CDR3 is also encoded by other DNA sequences in this sample. The chain links TRBV5-1 to TRBJ2-5; no definite D call. The CDR3 is 13 residues long. Germline V lookup: CDR1 SGHRS, CDR2 YFSETQ. V was clipped by 1 base and J by 2 bases, with 6 bases between them. The CDR3 region is CASSLNGQETQYF. CDR3 coding DNA: TGCGCCAGCAGCTTGAACGGTCAAGAGACCCAGTACTTC.